This entry is about one TCR beta chain. The protocol was immunoSEQ multiplex PCR, while the TCRdb copy is restricted to in-frame clones and leaves out a portion. The sample contains around 140,000 clones, about 91% of which appear only once. This entry belongs to a study of T cell responses to AZD1222 COVID-19 vaccine. CDR3 size: 14 residues. Germline V gene data show CDR1 as LNHDA and CDR2 as SQIVND (reference sequence). The V end was cut by 0 bases, the J end by 5 bases, with 10 bases between. The chain is built from TRBV19 and TRBJ2-5; D call uncertain. The clonotype originates from an adult who received the AZD1222 COVID-19 vaccine. Sequencing was performed on peripheral blood, taken 28 days after the second AZD1222 dose. CDR3 nucleotides: TGTGCCAGTAGTATAGATCTGGCTACGGAGACCCAGTACTTC. It codes for CASSIDLATETQYF.